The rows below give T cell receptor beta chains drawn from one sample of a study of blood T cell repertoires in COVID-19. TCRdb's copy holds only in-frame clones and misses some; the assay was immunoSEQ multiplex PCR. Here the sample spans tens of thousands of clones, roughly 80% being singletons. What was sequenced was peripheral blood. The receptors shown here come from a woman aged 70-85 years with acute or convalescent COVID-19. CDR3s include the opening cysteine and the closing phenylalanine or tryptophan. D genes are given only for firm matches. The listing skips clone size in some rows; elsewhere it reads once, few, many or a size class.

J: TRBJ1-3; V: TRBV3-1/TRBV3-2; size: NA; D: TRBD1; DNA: TGTGCCAGCAGCCGTCGGGACAGGGAAGGAAACACCATATATTTT; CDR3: CASSRRDREGNTIYF
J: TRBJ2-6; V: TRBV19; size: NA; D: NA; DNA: TGTGCCACCTTGACACGGACAGACGACGGGGCCAACGTCCTGACTTTC; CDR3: CATLTRTDDGANVLTF
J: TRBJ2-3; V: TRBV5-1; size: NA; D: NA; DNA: TGCGCCAGCAGCTTGGGTTCTCCAGACGGGGATACGCAGTATTTT; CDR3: CASSLGSPDGDTQYF
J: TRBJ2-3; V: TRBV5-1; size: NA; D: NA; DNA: TGCGCCAGCAGAGGGGGGGTTAGCGCAGATACGCAGTATTTT; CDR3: CASRGGVSADTQYF
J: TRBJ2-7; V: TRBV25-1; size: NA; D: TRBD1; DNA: TGTGCCAGCAGTGACACAGGGGGCATCAACGAGCAGTACTTC; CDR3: CASSDTGGINEQYF
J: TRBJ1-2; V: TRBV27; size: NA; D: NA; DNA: TGTGCCAGCAGTTTAAACAGGGCAAACTATGGCTACACCTTC; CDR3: CASSLNRANYGYTF
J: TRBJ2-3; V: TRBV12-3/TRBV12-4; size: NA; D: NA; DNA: TGTGCCAGCAGCCGGGGTACGCAGTATTTT; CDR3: CASSRGTQYF
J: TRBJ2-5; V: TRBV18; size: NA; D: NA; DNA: TGTGCCAGCTCACCGGTTAGCGAGGGGACCCAGTACTTC; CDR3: CASSPVSEGTQYF
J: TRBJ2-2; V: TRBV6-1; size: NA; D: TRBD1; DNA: TGTGCCAGCAGTGAAGCGAAGGGACAGGGATCTCCCAGGGCCGGGGAGCTGTTTTTT; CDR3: CASSEAKGQGSPRAGELFF
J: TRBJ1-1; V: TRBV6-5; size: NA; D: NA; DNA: TGTGCCAGCCTCGACGGACAGAACACTGAAGCTTTCTTT; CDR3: CASLDGQNTEAFF
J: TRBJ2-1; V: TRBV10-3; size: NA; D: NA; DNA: TGTGCCATCAGCACCACTAGGGATGAGCAGTTCTTC; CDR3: CAISTTRDEQFF
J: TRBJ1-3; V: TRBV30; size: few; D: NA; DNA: TGTGCCTGGAGCTTAGAGTATGGAAACACCATATATTTT; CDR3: CAWSLEYGNTIYF
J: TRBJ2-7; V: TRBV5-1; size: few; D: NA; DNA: TGCGCCAGCAGCTTGGAAGGGGCCGCAGATTACGAGCAGTACTTC; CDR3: CASSLEGAADYEQYF
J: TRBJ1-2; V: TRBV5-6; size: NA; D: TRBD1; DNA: TGTGCCAGCAGCTGGGGGACAGCAGCTAACTATGGCTACACCTTC; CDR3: CASSWGTAANYGYTF
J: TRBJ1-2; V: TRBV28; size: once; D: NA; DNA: TGTGCAACTGTGCAGGGAAGGAATGGCTACACCTTC; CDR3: CATVQGRNGYTF
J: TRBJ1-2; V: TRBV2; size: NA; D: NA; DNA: TGTGCCAGCAGGGCCAGGGGAGACTATGGCTACACCTTC; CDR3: CASRARGDYGYTF
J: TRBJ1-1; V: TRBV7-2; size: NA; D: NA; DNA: TGTGCCAGCAGCCACCCCCCGGGTCGAGCGAACACTGAAGCTTTCTTT; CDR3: CASSHPPGRANTEAFF
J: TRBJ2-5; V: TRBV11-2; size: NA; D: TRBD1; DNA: TGTGCCAGCAGCCCTGGGACAGGGGTTCCAGAGACCCAGTACTTC; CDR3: CASSPGTGVPETQYF
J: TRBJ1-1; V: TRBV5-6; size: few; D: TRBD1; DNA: TGTGCCAGCAGCTTCGGGACAGGAGGCACTGAAGCTTTCTTT; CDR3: CASSFGTGGTEAFF
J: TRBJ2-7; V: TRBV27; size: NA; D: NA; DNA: TGTGCCAGCAGTTCCCTCGCGAGGGGTCTGCGGCGGGATCGATCAATCCACGAGCAGTACTTC; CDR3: CASSSLARGLRRDRSIHEQYF
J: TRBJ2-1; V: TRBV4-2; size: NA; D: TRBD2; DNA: TGTGCCAGCAGCCAACAGCCAGCGGGAGGCCTCTACAATGAGCAGTTCTTC; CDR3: CASSQQPAGGLYNEQFF
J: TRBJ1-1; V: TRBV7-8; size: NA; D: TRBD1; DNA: TGTGCCAGCAGCTGGCAGGGACAGGGGGCAGAAGCTTTCTTT; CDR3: CASSWQGQGAEAFF
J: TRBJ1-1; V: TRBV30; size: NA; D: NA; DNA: TGTGCCTGGAGTGTTTACAGAACGAACACTGAAGCTTTCTTT; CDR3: CAWSVYRTNTEAFF
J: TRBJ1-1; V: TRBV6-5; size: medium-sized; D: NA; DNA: TGTGCCAGCATATACAACAAATGGAACACTGAAGCTTTCTTT; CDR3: CASIYNKWNTEAFF
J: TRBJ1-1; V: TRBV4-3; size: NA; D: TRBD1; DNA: TGCGCCAGCAGCCCTTTTGTCGGGGGACAGGGAGGGGGCACTGAAGCTTTCTTT; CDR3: CASSPFVGGQGGGTEAFF
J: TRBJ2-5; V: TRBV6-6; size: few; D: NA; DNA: TGTGCCAGCAGCTTGAGGGCGGAAGAGACCCAGTACTTC; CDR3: CASSLRAEETQYF
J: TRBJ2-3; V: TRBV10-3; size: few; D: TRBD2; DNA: TGTGCCATCAGGCCCACCGGGACTAGCGGGAGGGATACGCAGTATTTT; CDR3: CAIRPTGTSGRDTQYF
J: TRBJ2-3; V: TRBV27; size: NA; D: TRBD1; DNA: TGTGCCAGCAGTTCGCGAGGGGGCCACACAGATACGCAGTATTTT; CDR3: CASSSRGGHTDTQYF
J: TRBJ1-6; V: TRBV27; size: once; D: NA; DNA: TGTGCCAGCAGCCTTGGGGGGGACTCACCCCTCCACTTT; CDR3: CASSLGGDSPLHF
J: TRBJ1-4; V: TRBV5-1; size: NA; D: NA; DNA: TGCGCCAGCAGCATCCAACCCGGGGGGAATGAAAAACTGTTTTTT; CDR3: CASSIQPGGNEKLFF
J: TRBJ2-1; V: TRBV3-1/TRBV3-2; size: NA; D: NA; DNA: TGTGCCAGCAGCCAAGACATTTCAGCGAACAATGAGCAGTTCTTC; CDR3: CASSQDISANNEQFF
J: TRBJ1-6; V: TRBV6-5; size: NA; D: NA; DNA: TGTGCCAGCAGTTACTCGATCGAAGGGGGTAATTCACCCCTCCACTTT; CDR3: CASSYSIEGGNSPLHF
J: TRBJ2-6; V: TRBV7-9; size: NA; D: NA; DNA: TGTGCCAGCGGCGGGGACTCTGGGGCCAACGTCCTGACTTTC; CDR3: CASGGDSGANVLTF
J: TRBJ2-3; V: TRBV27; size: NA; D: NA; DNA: TGTGCCAGCATGCCACGGAGCCGCACAGATACGCAGTATTTT; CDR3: CASMPRSRTDTQYF
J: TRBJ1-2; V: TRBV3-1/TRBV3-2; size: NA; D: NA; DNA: TGTGCCAGCAGCCAAGAACAGTCCTATGGCTACACCTTC; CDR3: CASSQEQSYGYTF
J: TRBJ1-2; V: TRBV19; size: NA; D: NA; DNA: TGTGCCAGTAGTATTGGCAGATCCTATGGCTACACCTTC; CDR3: CASSIGRSYGYTF
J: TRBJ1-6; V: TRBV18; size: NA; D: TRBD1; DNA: TGTGCCAGCTCAACCGACAGGGCCTCCTATAATTCACCCCTCCACTTT; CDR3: CASSTDRASYNSPLHF
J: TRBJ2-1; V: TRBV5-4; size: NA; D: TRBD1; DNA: TGTGCCAGCAGCCGCGTCCGGACAGGGATCAACAATGAGCAGTTCTTC; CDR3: CASSRVRTGINNEQFF
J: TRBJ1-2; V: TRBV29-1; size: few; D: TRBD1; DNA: TGCAGCGTTGAAGATCTAGGACAGGGTGGTGGCTACACCTTC; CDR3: CSVEDLGQGGGYTF
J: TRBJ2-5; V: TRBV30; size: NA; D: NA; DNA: TGTGCCTGGAGTGGGGCAGGTCTAGAGACCCAGTACTTC; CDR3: CAWSGAGLETQYF
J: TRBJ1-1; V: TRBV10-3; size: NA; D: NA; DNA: TGTGCCATCCTGCCGGGGGGGAGGAACACTGAAGCTTTCTTT; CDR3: CAILPGGRNTEAFF
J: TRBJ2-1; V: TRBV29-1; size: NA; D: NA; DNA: TGCAGCGTTGAATATCGGGAGCTCGGCGCCTACAATGAGCAGTTCTTC; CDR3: CSVEYRELGAYNEQFF